What follows are 29 T cell receptor beta chains derived from one specimen sequenced in a study of blood T cell repertoires in COVID-19. Libraries were prepared by immunoSEQ multiplex PCR; TCRdb keeps only in-frame clonotypes and omits some of them. The sample records 150,000 to 200,000 clones, more than 65% being singletons. Sample: peripheral blood. All receptors come from a man in his sixties or seventies with active or convalescent COVID-19.

The V and J genes are TRBV7-9 and TRBJ1-1; unclear D gene. The CDR3 is made up of 15 amino acids. The germline CDR1 and CDR2 sequences are SEHNR and FQNEAQ (reference sequence). V dropped 1 base and J dropped 3 bases, with 12 bases sitting between them. CDR3 sequence (DNA): TGTGCCAGCAGCTTAGTGACTCCTGCGGACACTGAAGCTTTCTTT. Translation: CASSLVTPADTEAFF. Full variable domain (missing parts from reference TRBV7-9 and TRBJ1-1): DTGVSQNPRHKITKRGQNVTFRCDPISEHNRLYWYRQTLGQGPEFLTYFQNEAQLEKSRLLSDRFSAERPKGSFSTLEIQRTEQGDSAMYLCASSLVTPADTEAFFGQGTRLTVV.

The chain is built from TRBV29-1 and TRBJ2-5; D unclear. V was shortened by 8 bases and J by 2 bases, with 9 bases between the two germline ends. Germline values: CDR1 SQVTM, CDR2 ANQGSEA. This CDR3 spans 11 amino acids. CDR3 coding DNA: TGCAGCTCCCGTATGCAAGAGACCCAGTACTTC. Amino acid sequence: CSSRMQETQYF.

This clone appeared once. The CDR3 DNA reads TGCGCCAGCAGCCTTGACAGGTTGCCCACAGATACGCAGTATTTT. The encoded protein is CASSLDRLPTDTQYF. The chain has TRBV5-1 and TRBJ2-3; D may be TRBD1 (6 bases). This CDR3 is built from 15 residues. The V gene's germline CDR1 is SGHRS and CDR2 YFSETQ. Trimming took 4 bases from V and 2 from J, leaving 14 bases between them. Looking up the rest from reference TRBV5-1 and TRBJ2-3 gives the full variable domain: KAGVTQTPRYLIKTRGQQVTLSCSPISGHRSVSWYQQTPGQGLQFLFEYFSETQRNKGNFPGRFSGRQFSNSRSEMNVSTLELGDSALYLCASSLDRLPTDTQYFGPGTRLTVL.

The chain is built from TRBV2 and TRBJ2-1, with a tentative D call TRBD1 (6 bases). With 7 bases removed from V and 6 bases from J, the gap between germline ends came to 10 bases. The germline V gene has CDR1 SNHLY and CDR2 FYNNEI. CDR3 size: 12 residues. The chain's CDR3 is CASTLDSNEQFF. In nucleotides, the CDR3 is TGTGCCAGCACCCTGGACAGCAATGAGCAGTTCTTC.

This clone was detected a few times. The V gene is TRBV28, the J gene TRBJ2-7; 7 nucleotides match TRBD1. The CDR3 totals 15 residues. In germline, CDR1 is MDHEN, CDR2 SYDVKM. Trimming at V came to 6 bases and at J to 0 bases, leaving 8 bases not matched to a gene. CDR3 in amino acids: CASRASRGTSYEQYF. Written as DNA, the CDR3 is TGTGCCAGCAGAGCCAGCAGGGGGACCTCCTACGAGCAGTACTTC.

This chain links TRBV5-1 with TRBJ1-1; 7 bases line up with TRBD1. V dropped 4 bases and J dropped 3; count of bases not matched to a gene: 6. This CDR3 is built from 14 residues. Germline values: CDR1 SGHRS, CDR2 YFSETQ. DNA for the CDR3: TGCGCCAGCAGCAGCGGACAGGAGGACACTGAAGCTTTCTTT. Translating gives CASSSGQEDTEAFF. The complete variable domain, with remaining parts taken from reference TRBV5-1 and TRBJ1-1, reads KAGVTQTPRYLIKTRGQQVTLSCSPISGHRSVSWYQQTPGQGLQFLFEYFSETQRNKGNFPGRFSGRQFSNSRSEMNVSTLELGDSALYLCASSSGQEDTEAFFGQGTRLTVV.

The CDR3 loop reads CASSIVPGNQPQHF. CDR3 nucleotides: TGTGCCAGTAGTATAGTCCCAGGGAATCAGCCCCAGCATTTT. The rearrangement uses TRBV19 and TRBJ1-5; possibly TRBD1 for D (5 bases). Germline V gene data show CDR1 as LNHDA and CDR2 as SQIVND (reference sequence). The CDR3 is made up of 14 amino acids. Trimming left V 1 base short and J 4 bases short, with 8 bases between.

Written as DNA, the CDR3 is TGTGCCAGCTCCACATTCTCGGGCACAGGGGGAGGTGAGCAGTTCTTC. Its translation is CASSTFSGTGGGEQFF. The chain recombines TRBV18 with TRBJ2-1; 8 positions match TRBD1. Looked up from germline, CDR1 is KGHSH and CDR2 is LQKENI. The CDR3 is 16 residues long. V lost 6 bases and J lost 9; bases outside the gene matches: 16.

This sequence joins TRBV2 and TRBJ1-1, with D maybe TRBD1 (6 bases). CDR1 and CDR2 from the germline V gene are SNHLY and FYNNEI. With 6 bases removed from V and 1 base from J, the gap between germline ends came to 12 bases. CDR3 length: 14 residues. Written as DNA, the CDR3 is TGTGCCAGCAGGACCGGGACAACGAACACTGAAGCTTTCTTT. Its protein is CASRTGTTNTEAFF.

This sequence joins TRBV12-5 and TRBJ1-3; D remains unclear. The germline gives CDR1 LGHNT, CDR2 FRNRAP. Trimming stripped 6 bases from V and 0 bases from J, with 9 bases between. The CDR3 has 14 residues. CDR3 nucleotides: TGTGCTAGTGGCCTGGGAGGCTCTGGAAACACCATATATTTT. The encoded protein is CASGLGGSGNTIYF.

The rearrangement uses TRBV4-1 and TRBJ2-7, with 8 bases identical to TRBD2. J was trimmed by 7 bases and V by 1 base; bases with no gene match: 9. This CDR3 has 15 residues. CDR1 MGHRA and CDR2 YSYEKL come from the germline V gene. In nucleotides, the CDR3 is TGCGCCAGCAGCCAAGTAACGCGGGGGGCTGGAGAGCAGTACTTC. Protein product: CASSQVTRGAGEQYF.

The V call is TRBV27, the J call TRBJ1-3, with D possibly matching TRBD1 (5 bases). The length of the CDR3 is 16 residues. CDR1 is MNHEY and CDR2 is SMNVEV in the germline V gene (reference sequence). The V end was cut by 5 bases, the J end by 0 bases, with 14 bases between. CDR3 amino acids: CASSPQPTVSGNTIYF. CDR3 in DNA: TGTGCCAGCAGTCCTCAACCGACAGTCTCTGGAAACACCATATATTTT.

The CDR3 sequence: CASTRVVTEAFF. CDR3 nucleotides: TGTGCCAGCACCCGTGTTGTCACTGAAGCTTTCTTT. The chain combines TRBV12-3 or TRBV12-4 with TRBJ1-1; D is undetermined. The CDR3 runs to 12 residues. Trimming shortened V by 7 bases and J by 4 bases, and 10 bases separated the two germline ends.

The CDR3 loop reads CASSQAYSYGYTF. CDR3 DNA sequence: TGTGCCAGCAGCCAAGCATACTCCTATGGCTACACCTTC. The V and J genes are TRBV5-5 and TRBJ1-2; D gene ambiguous. Trimming took 4 bases from V and 4 from J, leaving 11 bases between them. CDR1 is SGHKS, CDR2 YYEKEE, per germline (reference sequence). This CDR3 is built from 13 residues.

The chain employs TRBV19 and TRBJ1-4; 10 nucleotides line up with TRBD1. This CDR3 is 15 amino acids long. With 5 bases clipped from V and 10 bases from J, the junction kept 10 bases outside the gene matches. CDR1 LNHDA and CDR2 SQIVND come from the germline V gene (reference sequence). CDR3 nucleotides: TGTGCCAGTAGTCAAACCGGGACAGGGGAAGGAAAACTGTTTTTT. Protein product: CASSQTGTGEGKLFF.

This clone was counted a few times. The rearrangement joins TRBV9 to TRBJ2-5; 14 nucleotides align to TRBD2. Losses at the gene ends were 4 bases for V and 4 bases for J; bases not matched to a gene: 12. The germline V gene has CDR1 SGDLS and CDR2 YYNGEE. The CDR3 is 18 amino acids. The CDR3: CASSSRLTSGGARETQYF. The CDR3 coding sequence is TGTGCCAGCAGCTCCCGCCTGACTAGCGGGGGGGCAAGAGAGACCCAGTACTTC.

The chain uses TRBV4-1 and TRBJ2-1; 10 positions match TRBD2. V trimming: 3 bases; J trimming: 2 bases; junction bases outside the gene matches: 1. This CDR3 contains 15 residues. The V gene's germline CDR1 is MGHRA and CDR2 YSYEKL. CDR3 protein: CASSQTSGPYNEQFF. The CDR3 DNA is TGCGCCAGCAGCCAGACTAGCGGGCCCTACAATGAGCAGTTCTTC.

The chain recombines TRBV2 with TRBJ2-2; the D gene is possibly TRBD1 (6 bases). This CDR3 region has 14 residues. V dropped 5 bases and J dropped 5 bases, with 12 bases sitting between them. CDR1 is SNHLY, CDR2 FYNNEI, per germline. The CDR3 sequence is CASSTRGQTGELFF. The DNA for the CDR3 is TGTGCCAGCAGTACCAGGGGTCAAACCGGGGAGCTGTTTTTT.

As for this clone: Other DNA sequences in this sample translate to the same CDR3. This chain uses TRBV18 with TRBJ1-1; D remains ambiguous. Trimming stripped 5 bases from V and 2 bases from J, with 9 bases between. Germline V gene data show CDR1 as KGHSH and CDR2 as LQKENI. The CDR3 runs to 13 residues. This CDR3 reads CASSGQANTEAFF. In DNA, the CDR3 is TGTGCCAGCTCAGGCCAGGCTAACACTGAAGCTTTCTTT.

The chain employs TRBV2 and TRBJ1-6; D may be TRBD1 (5 bases). CDR3 length equals 17 residues. Trimming stripped 2 bases from V and 0 bases from J, with 11 bases between. CDR1 is SNHLY and CDR2 is FYNNEI in the germline V gene. The CDR3 nucleotides are TGTGCCAGCAGTGAAAGGGAAGACAGCTCCTATAATTCACCCCTCCACTTT. This encodes CASSEREDSSYNSPLHF.

J is TRBJ1-2 and V is TRBV5-8; 12 bases line up with TRBD1. With V trimmed by 4 bases and J by 8 bases, 12 bases remained unmatched. This CDR3 has 16 residues. CDR1 is SGHTS and CDR2 is YDEGEE in the germline V gene. The CDR3 sequence: CASSLPGTGGSWGYTF. DNA for the CDR3: TGTGCCAGCAGCCTCCCCGGGACAGGGGGCTCTTGGGGCTACACCTTC.

The J gene is TRBJ1-1, the V gene TRBV5-6; the match to TRBD1 covers 9 bases. The CDR3 spans 15 residues. Germline loops: CDR1 SGHDT, CDR2 YYEEEE. Trimming at V came to 4 bases and at J to 5 bases, leaving 9 bases not matched to a gene. For the CDR3, the DNA is TGTGCCAGCAGCGTGACCGGGACAGGGAGGACTGAAGCTTTCTTT. Protein product: CASSVTGTGRTEAFF.

The chain carries TRBV19 and TRBJ2-3; 7 bases align to TRBD1. V dropped 6 bases and J dropped 2; count of bases not matched to a gene: 5. The V gene's germline CDR1 is LNHDA and CDR2 SQIVND (reference sequence). The CDR3 totals 14 residues. As DNA, the CDR3 is TGTGCCAGTAGGGCACAGGGGTACACAGATACGCAGTATTTT. Encoded protein: CASRAQGYTDTQYF.

V usage is TRBV9 and J usage is TRBJ2-1, with D perhaps matching TRBD1 (6 bases). CDR3 size: 12 residues. Trimming stripped 7 bases from V and 4 bases from J, with 9 bases between. From germline, CDR1 is SGDLS and CDR2 YYNGEE. The CDR3 spells CASGDTYNEQFF. The CDR3 nucleotides are TGTGCCAGCGGGGACACTTACAATGAGCAGTTCTTC.

The rearrangement uses TRBV5-1 and TRBJ1-1, with D uncertain. The CDR3 totals 16 residues. V gave up 1 base and J gave up 1 base, with 14 bases separating them. The germline V gene encodes CDR1 SGHRS and CDR2 YFSETQ. The CDR3 DNA reads TGCGCCAGCAGCTTGTATAAACAGATCAAGAACACTGAAGCTTTCTTT. Translating it yields CASSLYKQIKNTEAFF.

CDR3 region: CASSYSRGSRSEAFF. CDR3 DNA sequence: TGTGCCAGCAGTTACTCTAGGGGCAGCAGGTCTGAAGCTTTCTTT. V usage is TRBV6-5 and J usage is TRBJ1-1, with TRBD1 as a possible D gene (5 bases). Trimming stripped 0 bases from V and 6 bases from J, with 14 bases between. The length of the CDR3 is 15 residues. Germline CDR1 is MNHEY and CDR2 is SVGAGI.

This rearrangement joins TRBV11-2 to TRBJ2-1, with TRBD1 matching 7 bases. The trim removed 4 bases at V and 9 bases at J, leaving 12 bases unmatched. The V gene's germline CDR1 is SGHAT and CDR2 FQNNGV. This CDR3 has 15 amino acids. The CDR3 coding sequence is TGTGCCAGCAGCTCCCCGGGCAGGGGGACGGGTGAGCAGTTCTTC. As protein: CASSSPGRGTGEQFF.

J is TRBJ1-5 and V is TRBV21-1; TRBD1 is taken as the D call from the table, unchecked against the DNA. TRBV21-1 is tagged as a pseudogene. The CDR3 has 15 residues. CDR3 DNA: TGTGCCAGCAGCAAGAGGGACAGGGCAAATCAGCCCCAGCATTTT. Its protein is CASSKRDRANQPQHF.

This chain connects TRBV7-2 to TRBJ2-3; 9 bases fit TRBD2. The V gene end was trimmed by 5 bases and the J gene end by 6 bases; junction bases not matched to a gene: 9. Looked up from germline, CDR1 is SGHTA and CDR2 is FQGNSA. The CDR3 spans 15 residues. DNA for the CDR3: TGTGCCAGCAGCATAAGTGCGGGAGGGCTTGATACGCAGTATTTT. It encodes CASSISAGGLDTQYF.